This T cell receptor (beta chain) comes out of a study of blood T cell repertoires in COVID-19. Per germline, CDR1 SGHNT and CDR2 YENEEA. The CDR3 extends over 13 amino acids. V trimming: 5 bases; J trimming: 7 bases; junction bases outside the gene matches: 7. Sequencing used immunoSEQ multiplex PCR; TCRdb keeps in-frame clones, though not all of them. The sample lists about 200,000 clones; about 80% were seen once. What the recovered Cohort 3 donors had was two negative PCRs, clearance, or symptom resolution. This clonotype was sampled from a man aged 35 to 55 who had recovered from COVID-19. The chain carries TRBV11-3 and TRBJ1-1; 7 nucleotides match TRBD1. The specimen was PBMCs or T cells enriched from blood (not recorded which). The CDR3 DNA is TGTGCCAGCAGCCAGGCCTGGGACAGTGAAGCTTTCTTT. Amino acid sequence: CASSQAWDSEAFF.